This TCR beta chain was found in a study of blood T cell repertoires in COVID-19. Participants spanned ages about 18 to 95 years and resided in fewer than 30 US areas. TCRdb keeps only in-frame clones here, not all; method: immunoSEQ multiplex PCR. The data contain under 150,000 clones, roughly 90% of them singletons. From germline, CDR1 is MDHEN and CDR2 SYDVKM. This CDR3 region has 14 residues. V shed 6 bases and J 4 bases; nucleotides not matched to a gene: 5. Sequenced: PBMCs or T cells enriched from blood (not recorded which). The chain carries TRBV28 and TRBJ1-4; 7 bases match TRBD1. The receptor was isolated from a woman in her twenties or thirties with acute COVID-19. CDR3 nucleotide sequence: TGTGCCAGCAGATCAGGGACAGTTAATGAAAAACTGTTTTTT. It is translated as CASRSGTVNEKLFF. The full variable domain, completed using reference TRBV28 and TRBJ1-4, is DVKVTQSSRYLVKRTGEKVFLECVQDMDHENMFWYRQDPGLGLRLIYFSYDVKMKEKGDIPEGYSVSREKKERFSLILESASTNQTSMYLCASRSGTVNEKLFFGSGTQLSVL.